This T cell receptor beta chain comes out of a study of Ad26.COV2.S vaccination and SARS-CoV-2 variants. General study findings and limits: Spike-specific responses of CD8+ and CD4+ T cells were reported to display substantial breadth after vaccination.

The V gene's germline CDR1 is GTSNPN and CDR2 SVGIG (reference sequence). CDR3 length: 15 residues. V gave up 4 bases and J gave up 10 bases, with 23 bases separating them. Treatment in this sample: roughly 20 received Ad26.COV2.S at low or high dose, single or two shots; about five received placebo; per-sample allocation not given. Day 63 following the first vaccine or placebo injection was when the samples were taken. Based in Boston, the donor was an adult of 18-55 years. An Ad26 vector expressing Wuhan-strain SARS-CoV-2 spike served as the vaccine. Measured with immunoSEQ multiplex PCR; TCRdb has only the in-frame clones, and not every one. The data contain roughly 320,000 clones, around 85% of them singletons. In the case of this clone: Its antigen is not identified.

The receptor's source is a person between 18 and 59 years old who received the Ad26.COV2.S COVID-19 vaccine or a placebo. The starting material was peripheral blood, obtained in a trial of Ad26.COV2.S vaccine versus placebo. This rearrangement joins TRBV30 to TRBJ1-3, with a possible D match to TRBD1 (6 bases). Written as DNA, the CDR3 is TGTGCCTGGACGGAGGGGGGCTCTCCTATTAGGACCATATATTTT. It translates to CAWTEGGSPIRTIYF.